These T cell receptor beta chains were read from a single sample in a study of Ad26.COV2.S vaccination and SARS-CoV-2 variants. Profiled with immunoSEQ multiplex PCR; TCRdb holds only in-frame clones, not every one. Of a few hundred thousand clones in the sample, around 85% are singletons; the top ten hold just under 3%. The sequencing here drew on peripheral blood, taken in a trial of Ad26.COV2.S vaccine versus placebo. The receptors derive from a person aged 18-60 years who received the Ad26.COV2.S COVID-19 vaccine or a placebo. Both conserved end residues are part of each CDR3. The D gene is left open where the match is weak. Clone size is shown for a subset of rows, as once, few, many or a class of expanded clone.

d_gene: NA; abundance: NA; v_gene: TRBV10-3; j_gene: TRBJ2-7; CDR3nt: TGTGCCATCAGTGAATCCGGGACAATTCCCTACGAGCAGTACTTC; CDR3aa: CAISESGTIPYEQYF
d_gene: TRBD1; abundance: NA; v_gene: TRBV5-1; j_gene: TRBJ1-2; CDR3nt: TGCGCCAGCAGCTTGGGACAGGGGGCGCGTGGCTACACCTTC; CDR3aa: CASSLGQGARGYTF
d_gene: NA; abundance: NA; v_gene: TRBV2; j_gene: TRBJ1-2; CDR3nt: TGTGCCAGCAGTGACCAGGCGCTCGGTGGCTACACCTTC; CDR3aa: CASSDQALGGYTF
d_gene: NA; abundance: NA; v_gene: TRBV11-2; j_gene: TRBJ2-4; CDR3nt: TGTGCCAGCAGCTCCCTCGAGGGCGGATTTCTAGCCAAAAACATTCAGTACTTC; CDR3aa: CASSSLEGGFLAKNIQYF
d_gene: TRBD1; abundance: NA; v_gene: TRBV27; j_gene: TRBJ2-1; CDR3nt: TGTGCCAGCAGTCCAGCAGGGGGCGGTGGTGAGCAGTTCTTC; CDR3aa: CASSPAGGGGEQFF
d_gene: TRBD1; abundance: NA; v_gene: TRBV10-3; j_gene: TRBJ1-5; CDR3nt: TGTGCAGCTACAGGGGATGTCAATCAGCCCCAGCATTTT; CDR3aa: CAATGDVNQPQHF
d_gene: NA; abundance: NA; v_gene: TRBV18; j_gene: TRBJ2-2; CDR3nt: TGTGCCAGCTCAACGGACTTAAACACCGGGGAGCTGTTTTTT; CDR3aa: CASSTDLNTGELFF
d_gene: NA; abundance: NA; v_gene: TRBV7-9; j_gene: TRBJ2-4; CDR3nt: TGTGCCAGCAGCCAGGACAGCTCAGCCAAAAACATTCAGTACTTC; CDR3aa: CASSQDSSAKNIQYF
d_gene: NA; abundance: few; v_gene: TRBV24-1; j_gene: TRBJ1-1; CDR3nt: TGTGCCACCAGGCGTACAGCGAACACTGAAGCTTTCTTT; CDR3aa: CATRRTANTEAFF
d_gene: TRBD1; abundance: few; v_gene: TRBV11-2; j_gene: TRBJ1-3; CDR3nt: TGTGCCAGCAGAGCTGACAGGGTCTCTGGAAACACCATATATTTT; CDR3aa: CASRADRVSGNTIYF
d_gene: NA; abundance: NA; v_gene: TRBV7-3; j_gene: TRBJ2-1; CDR3nt: TGTGCCAGCAGCTTAACGCTGTACAATGAGCAGTTCTTC; CDR3aa: CASSLTLYNEQFF
d_gene: NA; abundance: NA; v_gene: TRBV5-5; j_gene: TRBJ2-2; CDR3nt: TGTGCCAGCAGCTTGGTCTTAGGGGTAGCAAACACCGGGGAGCTGTTTTTT; CDR3aa: CASSLVLGVANTGELFF
d_gene: NA; abundance: NA; v_gene: TRBV19; j_gene: TRBJ1-4; CDR3nt: TGTGCCAGTAGTCGAGAGAGGAAAGAAAAACTGTTTTTT; CDR3aa: CASSRERKEKLFF
d_gene: TRBD2; abundance: NA; v_gene: TRBV5-6; j_gene: TRBJ2-5; CDR3nt: TGTGCCAGCAGCTTAACGGGAGGGCCGCTGGTGGAGACCCAGTACTTC; CDR3aa: CASSLTGGPLVETQYF
d_gene: TRBD2; abundance: NA; v_gene: TRBV7-2; j_gene: TRBJ2-1; CDR3nt: TGTGCCAGCAGCTTAGCTGCTAGCGGGTACTCCTACAATGAGCAGTTCTTC; CDR3aa: CASSLAASGYSYNEQFF
d_gene: TRBD2; abundance: NA; v_gene: TRBV5-4; j_gene: TRBJ2-3; CDR3nt: TGTGCCAGCAGCTTGGGGCCTCTAGCGGGGGGGAACAGCGGTACGCAGTATTTT; CDR3aa: CASSLGPLAGGNSGTQYF
d_gene: NA; abundance: NA; v_gene: TRBV5-5; j_gene: TRBJ1-4; CDR3nt: TGTGCCAGCAGCTTGGTGGCAGGTAGTGAAAAACTGTTTTTT; CDR3aa: CASSLVAGSEKLFF
d_gene: NA; abundance: NA; v_gene: TRBV10-3; j_gene: TRBJ2-5; CDR3nt: TGTGCCATCAGGGGCCCTCAGCGGACCTTGTACCAAGAGACCCAGTACTTC; CDR3aa: CAIRGPQRTLYQETQYF
d_gene: NA; abundance: NA; v_gene: TRBV7-8; j_gene: TRBJ2-2; CDR3nt: TGTGCCAGCACCGTAACCGGGGAGCTGTTTTTT; CDR3aa: CASTVTGELFF
d_gene: NA; abundance: NA; v_gene: TRBV12-3/TRBV12-4; j_gene: TRBJ1-1; CDR3nt: TGTGCCAGCAGTAGCCCCCGGGAGCCTTCAGCTTTCTTT; CDR3aa: CASSSPREPSAFF